These 12 T cell receptor beta chains came from one sample sequenced in a study of blood T cell repertoires in COVID-19. The table came from immunoSEQ multiplex PCR; TCRdb's copy has only in-frame clones and leaves some out. Of some 87,000 clones listed, approximately 78% are singletons. Sample: peripheral blood. The source of these receptors is a human donor in a cohort sampled during active COVID-19.

The chain uses TRBV5-5 and TRBJ1-6; weak D call: TRBD1 (5 bases). This CDR3 region has 13 residues. V dropped 4 bases and J dropped 7 bases, with 9 bases sitting between them. Germline V gives CDR1 SGHKS, CDR2 YYEKEE (reference sequence). The CDR3 sequence: CASSTDMNSPLHF. The DNA of the CDR3 is TGTGCCAGCAGCACGGACATGAATTCACCCCTCCACTTT.

This rearrangement joins TRBV4-1 to TRBJ2-5; 9 positions match TRBD1. The CDR3 runs 16 residues. Germline V gives CDR1 MGHRA, CDR2 YSYEKL. J gave up 3 bases and V 3 bases, and 8 bases lay outside the gene matches. CDR3 sequence (DNA): TGCGCCAGCAGCCATCCACCGGGGGACAGGGAAGAGACCCAGTACTTC. Its protein is CASSHPPGDREETQYF.

This clone was counted only a few times. The rearrangement uses TRBV19 and TRBJ2-6, with a possible D match to TRBD1 (6 bases). The CDR3 length is 15 residues. V dropped 4 bases and J dropped 1 base, with 8 bases sitting between them. CDR1 and CDR2 (germline): LNHDA, SQIVND (reference sequence). CDR3 bases: TGTGCCAGTAGTAACAGGGAATCTGGGGCCAACGTCCTGACTTTC. Protein sequence: CASSNRESGANVLTF.

The chain couples TRBV28 to TRBJ1-5, with 7 bases matching TRBD1. V shed 8 bases and J 4 bases; nucleotides not matched to a gene: 5. CDR1 and CDR2 (germline): MDHEN, SYDVKM. This CDR3 has 13 amino acids. The CDR3 protein is CASALGQNQPQHF. The CDR3 bases are TGTGCCAGCGCACTGGGACAGAATCAGCCCCAGCATTTT.

V and J are TRBV6-6 and TRBJ1-2, with TRBD1 identical over 7 bases. The V gene end was trimmed by 0 bases and the J gene end by 8 bases; junction bases not matched to a gene: 6. Germline assignment: CDR1 MNHNY and CDR2 SVGAGI (reference sequence). The CDR3 has 14 amino acids. In nucleotides, the CDR3 is TGTGCCAGCAGTTACTCGATGGCAGGGGGGGGCTACACCTTC. It specifies CASSYSMAGGGYTF.

The chain carries TRBV6-5 and TRBJ1-2; the D gene is possibly TRBD1 (5 bases). The CDR3 is made up of 13 amino acids. CDR1 is MNHEY and CDR2 is SVGAGI in the germline V gene. The V gene lost 6 bases and the J gene lost 4 bases, with 12 bases spanning the gap. The CDR3 protein is CASSWGDIYGYTF. The CDR3 DNA reads as TGTGCCAGCAGCTGGGGGGATATCTATGGCTACACCTTC.

The table lists this clone with many counts. The rearrangement links TRBV5-1 to TRBJ2-2; D may be TRBD1 (5 bases). The CDR3 is 14 amino acids. Germline lookup yields CDR1 SGHRS and CDR2 YFSETQ. The V end lost 7 bases, the J end lost 6 bases, and 16 bases lay between the germline ends. The CDR3 protein is CASQRTSSAGELFF. For the CDR3, the DNA is TGCGCCAGCCAACGGACATCGAGTGCCGGGGAGCTGTTTTTT.

This chain connects TRBV2 to TRBJ1-5, with D possibly being TRBD1 (5 bases). The CDR3 loop spans 15 amino acids. CDR1 is SNHLY and CDR2 is FYNNEI in the germline V gene. Trimming removed 4 bases from V and 4 bases from J, with 14 bases in between. CDR3 coding DNA: TGTGCCAGCAGTGCCGAACGGGCAGGGAATCAGCCCCAGCATTTT. This codes for CASSAERAGNQPQHF.

This CDR3 reads CASRWTVSSYEQYF. DNA for the CDR3: TGTGCCAGCAGGTGGACAGTGTCGTCCTACGAGCAGTACTTC. J is TRBJ2-7 and V is TRBV6-5; tentative D call: TRBD1 (6 bases). Germline V lookup: CDR1 MNHEY, CDR2 SVGAGI. Trimming left V 6 bases short and J 1 base short, with 13 bases between. CDR3 length equals 14 residues.

V and J are TRBV5-6 and TRBJ2-7, with 8 nucleotides matching TRBD2. With V trimmed by 0 bases and J by 4 bases, 3 bases remained unmatched. The germline gives CDR1 SGHDT, CDR2 YYEEEE. This CDR3 comprises 14 residues. The CDR3 DNA is TGTGCCAGCAGCTTGGGCGGGGGGCAATACGAGCAGTACTTC. This encodes CASSLGGGQYEQYF.

The gene calls are TRBV7-3 and TRBJ2-3; 9 nucleotides match TRBD2. The CDR3 has 16 amino acids. The trim removed 4 bases at V and 3 bases at J, leaving 8 bases unmatched. In germline, CDR1 is SGHTA, CDR2 FQGTGA. As DNA, the CDR3 is TGTGCCAGCAGCTCGGAGTCTAGCGGGGAGACAGATACGCAGTATTTT. Residues: CASSSESSGETDTQYF.

This clone showed up just a few times. The genes are TRBV5-8 and TRBJ2-3; TRBD2 agrees at 9 bases. Trimming removed 4 bases from V and 7 bases from J; junction bases left unmatched: 4. This CDR3 has 13 amino acids. Germline V gives CDR1 SGHTS, CDR2 YDEGEE. The CDR3 region is CASSLAGLHTQYF. Here the CDR3 DNA reads TGTGCCAGCAGCCTAGCGGGGCTCCATACGCAGTATTTT. The full variable domain, in which reference TRBV5-8 and TRBJ2-3 provide the parts outside the CDR3, is EAGVTQSPTHLIKTRGQQATLRCSPISGHTSVYWYQQALGLGLQFLLWYDEGEERNRGNFPPRFSGRQFPNYSSELNVNALELEDSALYLCASSLAGLHTQYFGPGTRLTVL.